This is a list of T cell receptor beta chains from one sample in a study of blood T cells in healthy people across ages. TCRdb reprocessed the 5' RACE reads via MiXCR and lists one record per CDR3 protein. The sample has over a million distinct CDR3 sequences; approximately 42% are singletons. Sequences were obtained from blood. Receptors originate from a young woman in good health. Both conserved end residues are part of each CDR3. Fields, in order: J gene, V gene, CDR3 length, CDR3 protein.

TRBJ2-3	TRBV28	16	CASSSTPPGGSDTQYF
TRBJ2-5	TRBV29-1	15	CSVEGGGQDQETQYF
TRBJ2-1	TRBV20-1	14	CSARAETGGSLLFF
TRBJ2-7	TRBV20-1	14	CSARGAAILYEQYF
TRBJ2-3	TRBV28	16	CASSLPLGGSLDTQYF
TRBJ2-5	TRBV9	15	CASRSVAGGPGEQYF
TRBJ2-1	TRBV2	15	CASSESGGGAYEQFF
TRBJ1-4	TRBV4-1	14	CASSQRTVGEKLFF
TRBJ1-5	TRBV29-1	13	CSVGTGVYQPQHF
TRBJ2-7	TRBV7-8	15	CASRFGLATTYEQYF
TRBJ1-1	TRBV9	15	CASSAFKGPGTEAFF
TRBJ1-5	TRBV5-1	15	CASSLTVGSNQPQHF
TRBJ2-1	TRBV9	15	CASSVGTSYDNEQFF
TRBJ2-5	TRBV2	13	CASSGNEEETQYF
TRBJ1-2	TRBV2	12	CASSPTGDGYTF